One and the same sample provided the 17 T cell receptor beta chains below, sequenced in a study of Ad26.COV2.S vaccination and SARS-CoV-2 variants (dated by TCRdb to the early 2020s). The method was the immunoSEQ multiplex PCR assay. Drawn from immuneACCESS, this table holds only the in-frame rearrangements with V and J called that TCRdb kept. Clones are partly lost; checked studies trace under half to an unresolved V gene and leave the rest unexplained. The sample contains roughly 420,000 clones, over 75% of them found a single time. Of the sample, around 3.6% is held by the ten largest clones. The sample's treatment or condition label, decoded: around 19 received Ad26.COV2.S at low or high dose, single or two shots; about 5 received placebo; per-sample allocation not given. For vaccine and placebo recipients, repertoires were sequenced using samples collected on day 63 after the first injection.

The sample in question was peripheral blood, obtained in a trial of Ad26.COV2.S vaccine versus placebo. The receptors were gathered from a person between 18 and 65 years old who received the Ad26.COV2.S COVID-19 vaccine or a placebo.

The genes are TRBV27 and TRBJ2-7; 9 nucleotides agree with TRBD1. In germline, CDR1 is MNHEY, CDR2 SMNVEV (reference sequence). This CDR3 spans 19 amino acids. The J segment lost 1 base and the V segment lost 3 bases, leaving 16 bases of the junction unmatched. The CDR3 is CASSLGQGFNRGSSYEQYF. For the CDR3, the DNA is TGTGCCAGCAGTTTGGGACAGGGCTTCAACCGGGGATCTTCCTACGAGCAGTACTTC.

The gene calls are TRBV5-5 and TRBJ1-2; maybe TRBD1 (6 bases). The V and J ends lost 2 bases and 4 bases respectively, with 15 bases between them. The CDR3 has 15 amino acids. The germline V gene has CDR1 SGHKS and CDR2 YYEKEE (reference sequence). CDR3 in DNA: TGTGCCAGCAGCTTTGATACAGGGTCTGCCTATGGCTACACCTTC. This translates into CASSFDTGSAYGYTF.

The V gene is TRBV7-6, the J gene TRBJ2-1; 12 bases fit TRBD2. The CDR3 consists of 15 residues. Germline CDR1 SGHVS, CDR2 FNYEAQ. Unmatched junction bases numbered 2, after V lost 2 bases and J lost 6 bases. The CDR3 protein is CASSLTSGGTNEQFF. In DNA form, the CDR3 reads TGTGCCAGCAGCTTAACTAGCGGGGGGACCAATGAGCAGTTCTTC.

As concerns this clone: The sample carries other DNA sequences with the same CDR3. The rearrangement joins TRBV19 to TRBJ1-5; 7 positions match TRBD1. The V segment lost 4 bases and the J segment 1 base; nucleotides outside the gene matches: 4. The CDR3 has 15 amino acids. CDR1 and CDR2 from the germline V gene are LNHDA and SQIVND (reference sequence). CDR3 DNA: TGTGCCAGTAGTACGGGACAGAACAGCAATCAGCCCCAGCATTTT. Translation: CASSTGQNSNQPQHF.

This chain joins TRBV5-1 and TRBJ1-4, with D possibly TRBD1 on 6 matching bases. Trimming took 4 bases from V and 8 from J, leaving 12 bases between them. From germline, CDR1 is SGHRS and CDR2 YFSETQ. The CDR3 contains 13 residues. The DNA of the CDR3 is TGCGCCAGCAGCGGACAGTTGGACGAAAAACTGTTTTTT. It encodes CASSGQLDEKLFF.

The chain carries TRBV5-1 and TRBJ2-3; 8 nucleotides line up with TRBD1. J was trimmed by 1 base and V by 1 base; bases with no gene match: 2. The CDR3 is 15 residues long. Germline lookup yields CDR1 SGHRS and CDR2 YFSETQ. CDR3 DNA: TGCGCCAGCAGCTTGATGACAGGGGGCACAGATACGCAGTATTTT. Amino acids: CASSLMTGGTDTQYF.

The V and J genes are TRBV7-9 and TRBJ2-5; 7 bases agree with TRBD2. Per the germline V gene, CDR1 is SEHNR and CDR2 is FQNEAQ (reference sequence). V lost 2 bases, J lost 5 bases, and 2 bases stayed unmatched. There are 13 residues in the CDR3. CDR3 region: CASSLRLAETQYF. CDR3 coding DNA: TGTGCCAGCAGCTTAAGACTAGCCGAGACCCAGTACTTC.

The V and J genes are TRBV27 and TRBJ2-1; D tentatively reads TRBD1 or TRBD2 (5 bases each). The CDR3 extends over 14 amino acids. With 4 bases removed from V and 6 bases from J, the gap between germline ends came to 13 bases. CDR1 is MNHEY, CDR2 SMNVEV, per germline (reference sequence). For the CDR3, the DNA is TGTGCCAGCAGTTCTCGGGGTGGGGGCAATGAGCAGTTCTTC. It is translated as CASSSRGGGNEQFF.

V is TRBV4-1 and J is TRBJ1-2, with TRBD1 as a possible D gene (6 bases). The CDR3 totals 16 residues. Looked up from germline, CDR1 is MGHRA and CDR2 is YSYEKL. Trimming removed 1 base from V and 1 base from J, with 13 bases in between. In DNA, the CDR3 is TGCGCCAGCAGCCAAGTCGGACAGCGAGTTAACTATGGCTACACCTTC. Translating gives CASSQVGQRVNYGYTF.

This chain uses TRBV6-2 or TRBV6-3 with TRBJ1-2; D is ambiguous. Germline values: CDR1 MNHEY, CDR2 SVGEGT. The V end lost 2 bases, the J end lost 7 bases, and 8 bases lay between the germline ends. CDR3 size: 12 residues. In DNA, the CDR3 is TGTGCCAGCAGTTACGGGGTTGGTGGCTACACCTTC. Amino acid sequence: CASSYGVGGYTF.

This clone was picked up a small number of times. The chain carries TRBV14 and TRBJ2-5; unclear D gene. The V gene's germline CDR1 is SGHDN and CDR2 FVKESK. The CDR3 sequence is 14 residues long. The V end was cut by 1 base, the J end by 6 bases, with 12 bases between. The CDR3 protein is CASSQVRSAKTQYF. The CDR3 bases are TGTGCCAGCAGCCAAGTAAGGTCAGCCAAGACCCAGTACTTC.

The genes are TRBV2 and TRBJ2-1; perhaps D is TRBD1 or TRBD2 (5 bases each). Deletions cut 1 base from V and 8 bases from J, with 21 bases between. This CDR3 region has 17 residues. Germline V gene lookup returns CDR1 SNHLY and CDR2 FYNNEI. The CDR3 here is CASSEGGMVVPRDEQFF. CDR3 bases: TGTGCCAGCAGTGAAGGGGGGATGGTAGTCCCTCGAGATGAGCAGTTCTTC. Drawing the rest from reference TRBV2 and TRBJ2-1, the complete variable domain is EPEVTQTPSHQVTQMGQEVILRCVPISNHLYFYWYRQILGQKVEFLVSFYNNEISEKSEIFDDQFSVERPDGSNFTLKIRSTKLEDSAMYFCASSEGGMVVPRDEQFFGPGTRLTVL.

This clone was detected once. The chain joins TRBV7-8 to TRBJ2-7, with a weak D call TRBD1 (6 bases). V lost 4 bases to trimming and J lost 0 bases, with 16 bases between them. CDR1 and CDR2 (germline): SGHVS, FQNEAQ. The CDR3 has 16 residues. CDR3 region: CASSSYREWVSYEQYF. The CDR3 DNA reads TGTGCCAGCAGCTCTTACAGGGAATGGGTCTCCTACGAGCAGTACTTC.

The chain joins TRBV4-3 to TRBJ2-7, with D perhaps assigned TRBD1 or TRBD2 (5 bases each). Trimming left V 0 bases short and J 6 bases short, with 15 bases between. CDR1 LGHNA and CDR2 YSLEER come from the germline V gene. The CDR3 length is 15 residues. CDR3 loop: CASSQDHAGAGEQYF. The CDR3 DNA reads TGCGCCAGCAGCCAAGATCATGCCGGGGCGGGCGAGCAGTACTTC.

V usage is TRBV19 and J usage is TRBJ1-3; no clear D. The CDR3 has 13 residues. Germline CDR1 and CDR2: LNHDA and SQIVND (reference sequence). V dropped 3 bases and J dropped 0 bases, with 3 bases sitting between them. The DNA for the CDR3 is TGTGCCAGTAGTATGTACTCTGGAAACACCATATATTTT. This gives the protein CASSMYSGNTIYF.

V and J are TRBV30 and TRBJ1-2; D possibly corresponds to TRBD1 (5 bases). With 6 bases removed from V and 6 bases from J, the gap between germline ends came to 17 bases. Germline CDR1 GTSNPN, CDR2 SVGIG (reference sequence). CDR3 size: 13 residues. CDR3 nucleotide sequence: TGTGCCTGCCGCTCTGGGGGGAGTGATGGCTACACCTTC. Translation: CACRSGGSDGYTF.

The chain combines TRBV7-9 with TRBJ1-4; TRBD1 might be the D (5 bases). The ends were cut back, 4 bases at V and 5 bases at J, with 14 bases in the middle. The CDR3 extends over 15 amino acids. Germline CDR1 SEHNR, CDR2 FQNEAQ (reference sequence). Written as DNA, the CDR3 is TGTGCCAGCAGCTCCCGGGGGACGTCCAATGAAAAACTGTTTTTT. As protein: CASSSRGTSNEKLFF.